This section outlines one T cell receptor beta chain sequence together with its context. The data were taken from a study of blood T cells in healthy people across ages. Germline values: CDR1 SEHNR, CDR2 FQNEAQ (reference sequence). CDR3 length equals 13 residues. Deletions cut 2 bases from V and 2 bases from J, with 5 bases between. For the second PCR, which ran for roughly 6 to 11 cycles, a sample-barcoded 5' primer and a J-beta primer mix were used. Via MiXCR, TCRdb re-called the 5' RACE reads, giving one row per CDR3 protein. Of fewer than 650,000 distinct CDR3 sequences listed, 25% to 35% are singletons. The same sample was also used in a study of T cells of mothers and their children.

Sequencing was performed on blood. The source is a boy younger than 10 in good health. The V gene is TRBV7-9, the J gene TRBJ2-3; no clear D. The CDR3 here is CASSLWDTDTQYF. Written as DNA, the CDR3 is TGTGCCAGCAGCTTATGGGACACAGATACGCAGTATTTT.